A selection of T cell receptor beta chains follows, all from one sample in a study of CD8+CD57+ T cells in acquired aplastic anemia. MiXCR, run by TCRdb on the reads, gives a single entry per CDR3 protein. The table lists approximately 170,000 distinct CDR3 sequences, about 60% of them singletons. Sequenced input: sorted CD4+, CD8+, or CD8+CD57+ T cells (not recorded which) from PBMCs. The receptors come from a human donor in good health. CDR3s include the opening cysteine and the closing phenylalanine or tryptophan. The order of the fields is V gene, CDR3 protein.

V gene: TRBV20-1
CDR3 protein: CSARGHRGRFGANVLTF

V gene: TRBV5-4
CDR3 protein: CASSLEYNPDEQFF

V gene: TRBV20-1
CDR3 protein: CSAEDRNTEAFF

V gene: TRBV6-1
CDR3 protein: CASSEILGQGTDTQYF

V gene: TRBV9
CDR3 protein: CASSPSGAHEQYF

V gene: TRBV12-3/TRBV12-4
CDR3 protein: CASSLAGAAEQYF

V gene: TRBV4-1
CDR3 protein: CASSQVGGSNQPQHF

V gene: TRBV9
CDR3 protein: CASSVGGLGSYEQYF

V gene: TRBV7-8
CDR3 protein: CASSPPGRDEQYF

V gene: TRBV7-3
CDR3 protein: CASSLTGTGTYEQYF

V gene: TRBV15
CDR3 protein: CATSRRAASSYEQYF

V gene: TRBV6-5
CDR3 protein: CASSYESRLSPLHF

V gene: TRBV6-5
CDR3 protein: CASSYLGTQYF

V gene: TRBV7-3
CDR3 protein: CASSLGTQYF

V gene: TRBV24-1
CDR3 protein: CATSDLVPEREGSYEQYF

V gene: TRBV20-1
CDR3 protein: CSARPGRENSPLHF

V gene: TRBV5-4
CDR3 protein: CARSGQGGTQYF

V gene: TRBV10-3
CDR3 protein: CAISIRPVYEQHF

V gene: TRBV6-5
CDR3 protein: CASGTGNTIYF

V gene: TRBV25-1
CDR3 protein: CASSPQAGTTAGDTQYF

V gene: TRBV7-2
CDR3 protein: CASSFVSGGNTEAFF

V gene: TRBV7-2
CDR3 protein: CASSLEPYRGQETQYF